A selection of T cell receptor beta chains follows, all from one sample in a study of CD8+CD57+ T cells in acquired aplastic anemia. Using its own MiXCR run on the reads, TCRdb lists one record per CDR3 protein. The sample contains about 130,000 distinct CDR3 sequences, 48% of which appear only once. Sequenced material: sorted CD4+, CD8+, or CD8+CD57+ T cells (not recorded which) from PBMCs. Receptors originate from a human donor in good health, serving as a control. CDR3s include the opening cysteine and the closing phenylalanine or tryptophan. A D gene is named only where the DNA matches it firmly. Clone size is stated in some rows and not others, as once, few, many or a class when expanded.

abundance: few; d_gene: .; j_gene: TRBJ2-5; v_gene: TRBV11-2; CDR3aa: CASSSGTARETQYF; CDR3nt: TGTGCCAGCAGCTCAGGGACGGCGCGGGAGACCCAGTACTTC
abundance: .; d_gene: TRBD2; j_gene: TRBJ2-3; v_gene: TRBV7-6; CDR3aa: CASSLRGLATDTQYF; CDR3nt: TGTGCCAGCAGCTTACGCGGACTAGCCACAGATACGCAGTATTTT
abundance: .; d_gene: .; j_gene: TRBJ1-2; v_gene: TRBV10-3; CDR3aa: CAISDGDYGYTF; CDR3nt: TGTGCCATCAGTGACGGGGACTATGGCTACACCTTC
abundance: .; d_gene: .; j_gene: TRBJ2-7; v_gene: TRBV5-5; CDR3aa: CASSSQGGPYEQYF; CDR3nt: TGTGCCAGCAGCTCTCAGGGGGGGCCCTACGAGCAGTACTTC
abundance: few; d_gene: TRBD2; j_gene: TRBJ2-5; v_gene: TRBV5-4; CDR3aa: CASSSTPAGGREETQYF; CDR3nt: TGTGCCAGCAGCTCAACCCCAGCGGGGGGCCGGGAAGAGACCCAGTACTTC
abundance: .; d_gene: .; j_gene: TRBJ2-7; v_gene: TRBV11-2; CDR3aa: CASSSRRDRSSYEQCF; CDR3nt: TGTGCCAGCAGCTCCCGCCGAGACAGGAGCTCCTACGAGCAGTGCTTC
abundance: .; d_gene: .; j_gene: TRBJ2-3; v_gene: TRBV20-1; CDR3aa: CSASSNGDTQYF; CDR3nt: TGCAGTGCCAGTAGCAATGGGGATACGCAGTATTTT
abundance: .; d_gene: TRBD1; j_gene: TRBJ2-5; v_gene: TRBV25-1; CDR3aa: CASEMTGLKTQYF; CDR3nt: TGTGCCAGCGAAATGACAGGGTTAAAGACCCAGTACTTC
abundance: .; d_gene: TRBD2; j_gene: TRBJ2-7; v_gene: TRBV7-6; CDR3aa: CASSLGGLVYEQYF; CDR3nt: TGTGCCAGCAGCTTAGGGGGACTAGTCTACGAGCAGTACTTC
abundance: few; d_gene: .; j_gene: TRBJ2-7; v_gene: TRBV2; CDR3aa: CASTGTPREQYF; CDR3nt: TGTGCCAGCACCGGGACACCGAGAGAGCAGTACTTC
abundance: .; d_gene: .; j_gene: TRBJ1-2; v_gene: TRBV7-4; CDR3aa: CASSFGTSGSGYTF; CDR3nt: TGTGCCAGCAGCTTCGGGACATCAGGTAGTGGCTACACCTTC